This TCR beta chain was profiled in a study of glioma-infiltrating T cells after dendritic cell vaccination. Germline values: CDR1 GTSNPN, CDR2 SVGIG (reference sequence). Trimming took 0 bases from V and 13 from J, leaving 9 bases between them. CDR3 length: 11 residues. Sample time point: after dendritic cell vaccination, including at tumor progression/relapse. This clone was seen only once. Repertoires were generated with immunoSEQ multiplex PCR, while TCRdb's copy carries only in-frame clones and drops some. The table lists about 87,000 clones, over 80% of them singletons, with less than 8% in the top ten.

The V call is TRBV30, the J call TRBJ1-4; no definite D call. The origin of this receptor is a human donor with glioblastoma. Sequenced material: blood, taken after dendritic cell vaccination. The CDR3 protein is CAWSVRGRLFF. The CDR3 DNA sequence: TGTGCCTGGAGTGTACGTGGGCGACTGTTTTTT.